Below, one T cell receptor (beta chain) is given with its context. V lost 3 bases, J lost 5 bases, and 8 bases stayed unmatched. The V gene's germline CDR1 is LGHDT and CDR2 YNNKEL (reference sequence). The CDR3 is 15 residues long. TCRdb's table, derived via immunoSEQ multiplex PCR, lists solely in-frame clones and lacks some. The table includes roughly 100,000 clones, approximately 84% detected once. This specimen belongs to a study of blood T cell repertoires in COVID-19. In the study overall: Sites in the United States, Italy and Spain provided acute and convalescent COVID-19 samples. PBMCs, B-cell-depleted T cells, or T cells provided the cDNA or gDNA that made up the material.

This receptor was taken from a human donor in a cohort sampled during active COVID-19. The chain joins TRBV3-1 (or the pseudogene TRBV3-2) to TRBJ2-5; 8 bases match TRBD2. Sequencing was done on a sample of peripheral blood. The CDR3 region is CASSHWSGGMETQYF. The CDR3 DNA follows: TGTGCCAGCAGCCACTGGTCGGGGGGGATGGAGACCCAGTACTTC.